These 21 T cell receptor beta chains were all obtained from the same sample, sequenced in a study of T cell responses to AZD1222 COVID-19 vaccine. Sequencing was performed with immunoSEQ multiplex PCR; in TCRdb, only in-frame clones are kept and a portion is missing. The data contain tens of thousands of clones, more than 70% of them seen just once; the ten biggest clones take up approximately 25%. The sample in question was peripheral blood, obtained 28 days after the second AZD1222 dose. The receptors stem from an adult who received the AZD1222 COVID-19 vaccine.

On this clone itself: One end of the junction is discordant with germline, which a read error may explain. V usage is TRBV14 and J usage is TRBJ2-5; D gene ambiguous. The CDR3 covers 14 residues. Germline V gene sequence: CDR1 SGHDN, CDR2 FVKESK. The CDR3, as DNA: TGTGCCAGCAGCCAAGGGAGCGCTCAAGGGACCCAGTACTTC. Its protein is CASSQGSAQGTQYF.

The CDR3 sequence is CASNPGLVGEQYF. In DNA form, the CDR3 reads TGTGCCAGCAACCCGGGACTAGTGGGCGAGCAGTACTTC. V and J are TRBV2 and TRBJ2-7, with 8 positions matching TRBD2. The CDR3 consists of 13 residues. The V and J ends lost 7 bases and 6 bases, in that order; junction bases with no gene match: 8. CDR1 is SNHLY, CDR2 FYNNEI, per germline.

The V and J genes are TRBV10-3 and TRBJ2-2; D uncertain. This CDR3 comprises 13 residues. Trimming left V 4 bases short and J 3 bases short, with 6 bases between. Germline V CDR1 and CDR2: ENHRY, SYGVKD. CDR3 in DNA: TGTGCCATCAGTGCGGATTACACCGGGGAGCTGTTTTTT. Amino acids: CAISADYTGELFF.

The chain joins TRBV29-1 to TRBJ2-3; 11 positions match TRBD2. The CDR3 is 14 amino acids. CDR1 SQVTM and CDR2 ANQGSEA come from the germline V gene. J was trimmed by 4 bases and V by 6 bases; bases with no gene match: 6. The CDR3 coding sequence is TGCAGCGTGTCTAGCGGGGGGATAGCAGATACGCAGTATTTT. It specifies CSVSSGGIADTQYF.

This clone was recorded only once. Sequence at one end of the junction differs from germline and may be a read error. This chain joins TRBV4-2 and TRBJ1-4; D is unclear. This CDR3 has 18 amino acids. Germline CDR1 reads LGHNA; CDR2 reads YNFKEQ. The CDR3 sequence is CASSHLIGKSGPNEKLFF. Written as DNA, the CDR3 is TGTGCCAGCAGCCACCTCATAGGAAAAAGCGGTCCTAACGAAAAACTGTTTTTT.

This chain links TRBV21-1 with TRBJ2-5; no check of the table's D call, TRBD1, against the DNA was made. TRBV21-1 is a pseudogene. The CDR3 runs 15 residues. CDR3 in amino acids: CASSGGQVSDETQYF. The CDR3 DNA reads TGTGCCAGCAGCGGAGGACAGGTGAGCGATGAGACCCAGTACTTC.

This rearrangement joins TRBV6-5 to TRBJ1-1, with D unclear. The CDR3 loop spans 12 amino acids. Trimming left V 8 bases short and J 4 bases short, with 11 bases between. Germline values: CDR1 MNHEY, CDR2 SVGAGI. This chain's CDR3 is CASSGGGTEAFF. The DNA for the CDR3 is TGTGCCAGCTCGGGAGGCGGCACTGAAGCTTTCTTT.

V gene TRBV10-3 combines with J gene TRBJ2-3; TRBD1 is a possible D gene (7 bases). The CDR3 contains 18 residues. The V end was cut by 0 bases, the J end by 1 base, with 17 bases between. CDR1 ENHRY and CDR2 SYGVKD come from the germline V gene. The chain's CDR3 is CAISESKQGPGGTDTQYF. The CDR3 DNA sequence: TGTGCCATCAGTGAGTCAAAACAGGGGCCGGGGGGCACAGATACGCAGTATTTT.

The gene calls are TRBV7-9 and TRBJ1-1, with unresolved D. Germline V CDR1 and CDR2: SEHNR, FQNEAQ (reference sequence). The CDR3 spans 12 residues. V gave up 5 bases and J gave up 7 bases, with 11 bases separating them. CDR3 DNA: TGTGCCAGCAGCCCGAGACGGCTTGAAGCTTTCTTT. As protein: CASSPRRLEAFF.

The CDR3 DNA is TGTGCCAGCAGCCATCCAGGCGACGGGTGGTCCTACAATGAGCAGTTCTTC. Its protein is CASSHPGDGWSYNEQFF. This chain joins TRBV14 and TRBJ2-1; D ambiguous. This CDR3 contains 17 residues. The V end was cut by 3 bases, the J end by 1 base, with 16 bases between. CDR1 SGHDN and CDR2 FVKESK come from the germline V gene.

This rearrangement joins TRBV4-2 to TRBJ1-1; D is possibly TRBD1 (5 bases). CDR3 size: 17 residues. CDR1 is LGHNA, CDR2 YNFKEQ, per germline. V lost 1 base and J lost 5, with 20 bases in between. CDR3 residues: CASSQAQGRGEGTEAFF. CDR3 coding DNA: TGTGCCAGCAGCCAAGCCCAGGGAAGGGGCGAAGGAACTGAAGCTTTCTTT.

The chain joins TRBV19 to TRBJ2-7; D may match TRBD1 or TRBD2 (6 bases each). V lost 5 bases and J 2 bases, leaving 22 bases between the germline ends. Germline V gives CDR1 LNHDA, CDR2 SQIVND (reference sequence). This CDR3 is 17 amino acids long. The CDR3 region is CASSPEGDSPAPYEQYF. CDR3 coding DNA: TGTGCCAGTAGTCCAGAGGGGGACTCCCCCGCGCCCTACGAGCAGTACTTC.

In this sample, this clone turned up once. This chain uses TRBV3-1 (or the pseudogene TRBV3-2) with TRBJ1-5; no clear D. The germline V gene has CDR1 LGHDT and CDR2 YNNKEL (reference sequence). This CDR3 spans 15 amino acids. The V end was cut by 0 bases, the J end by 2 bases, with 8 bases between. The CDR3 here is CASSQDRRGNQPQHF. As DNA, the CDR3 is TGTGCCAGCAGCCAAGATCGGCGAGGCAATCAGCCCCAGCATTTT.

J is TRBJ1-5 and V is TRBV27; TRBD1 matches at 7 bases. Per germline, CDR1 MNHEY and CDR2 SMNVEV (reference sequence). The CDR3 spans 15 residues. J was trimmed by 2 bases and V by 6 bases; bases with no gene match: 7. CDR3 residues: CASRQQGQGNQPQHF. The CDR3 bases are TGTGCCAGCAGGCAACAGGGGCAAGGCAATCAGCCCCAGCATTTT.

The rearrangement uses TRBV5-6 and TRBJ1-6; possible D gene TRBD1, 5 bases. The CDR3 extends over 16 amino acids. V lost 3 bases and J 14 bases, leaving 24 bases between the germline ends. Per germline, CDR1 SGHDT and CDR2 YYEEEE. The CDR3 sequence is CASSSPGGRDGATLHF. The CDR3 nucleotides read TGTGCCAGCAGCTCACCCGGTGGCCGCGACGGGGCAACCCTCCACTTT.

The chain employs TRBV7-2 and TRBJ2-7; tentative D call: TRBD1 (6 bases). Germline V gives CDR1 SGHTA, CDR2 FQGNSA. Trimming removed 1 base at V and 3 bases at J, with 10 bases between. This CDR3 region has 14 residues. The CDR3 region has the DNA TGTGCCAGCAGCTTAGTTACAGGGCTCTACGAGCAGTACTTC. It translates to CASSLVTGLYEQYF.

This chain joins TRBV2 and TRBJ2-7; D possibly corresponds to TRBD1 (6 bases). The V gene lost 11 bases and the J gene lost 1 base, with 18 bases spanning the gap. Germline assignment: CDR1 SNHLY and CDR2 FYNNEI. The CDR3 sequence is 14 residues long. The CDR3 protein is CALRAGTKSYEQYF. The CDR3 DNA reads TGTGCCCTTAGGGCAGGGACAAAATCCTACGAGCAGTACTTC.

In its sample, this clone was seen once. The chain links TRBV3-1 (or the pseudogene TRBV3-2) to TRBJ2-5; 7 bases are a match to TRBD2. This CDR3 comprises 14 residues. CDR1 is LGHDT, CDR2 YNNKEL, per germline (reference sequence). With V trimmed by 1 base and J by 5 bases, 4 bases remained unmatched. In nucleotides, the CDR3 is TGTGCCAGCAGCCAAGGGGTGGGAGGGGAGACCCAGTACTTC. Protein product: CASSQGVGGETQYF.

This chain connects TRBV7-2 to TRBJ1-6, with a weak D call TRBD1 (5 bases). This CDR3 is 16 amino acids long. Trimming shortened V by 1 base and J by 5 bases, and 12 bases separated the two germline ends. The germline V gene has CDR1 SGHTA and CDR2 FQGNSA. Here the CDR3 reads CASSLVTTVNNSPLHF. In DNA, the CDR3 is TGTGCCAGCAGCTTAGTTACGACAGTAAATAATTCACCCCTCCACTTT.

The chain combines TRBV11-3 with TRBJ2-1, with TRBD2 identical over 8 bases. Per the germline V gene, CDR1 is SGHNT and CDR2 is YENEEA. The CDR3 has 14 amino acids. V shed 3 bases and J 6 bases; nucleotides not matched to a gene: 4. CDR3: CASSLERGTNEQFF. The CDR3 region has the DNA TGTGCCAGCAGCTTGGAGCGGGGGACCAATGAGCAGTTCTTC.

Written as DNA, the CDR3 is TGTGCCAGCAGCCTTAGCTGGAACACCGGGGAGCTGTTTTTT. Its translation: CASSLSWNTGELFF. V gene TRBV11-3 combines with J gene TRBJ2-2; D not resolved. V was cut by 5 bases and J by 1 base, with 8 bases left in between. The germline V gene encodes CDR1 SGHNT and CDR2 YENEEA. This CDR3 comprises 14 residues.